The 17 T cell receptor beta chains below all came from one sample that was sequenced in a study of blood T cell repertoires in COVID-19 (dated by TCRdb to the early 2020s). The library was made by the immunoSEQ multiplex PCR assay. TCRdb holds this immuneACCESS table with in-frame rearrangements only. Some clones are missing; in checked studies, unresolved V genes explain under half, and the rest has no known cause. The table for this sample lists more than 150,000 clones; around 92% of them were counted only once. Of the sample, 2.5% to 3% is held by the ten largest clones. The sequenced sample consisted of peripheral blood. These TCRs come from a man aged 55 to 70 with acute or convalescent COVID-19.

This chain uses TRBV5-1 with TRBJ1-1; weak D call: TRBD1 (5 bases). V dropped 1 base and J dropped 6 bases, with 7 bases sitting between them. The length of the CDR3 is 12 residues. Germline V lookup: CDR1 SGHRS, CDR2 YFSETQ. CDR3 protein: CASSLPGPEAFF. CDR3 coding DNA: TGCGCCAGCAGCTTGCCAGGGCCTGAAGCTTTCTTT.

The chain has TRBV19 and TRBJ1-5; D is undetermined. The germline gives CDR1 LNHDA, CDR2 SQIVND (reference sequence). The V end lost 5 bases, the J end lost 6 bases, and 17 bases lay between the germline ends. This CDR3 is 15 amino acids long. DNA for the CDR3: TGTGCCAGTAGTTCGTCACCTGCGGTGGGTCAGCCCCAGCATTTT. As protein: CASSSSPAVGQPQHF.

This CDR3 is CASSTQGRGPNEQFF. CDR3 in DNA: TGTGCCAGCAGTACCCAGGGAAGGGGTCCCAATGAGCAGTTCTTC. This sequence joins TRBV2 and TRBJ2-1, with a tentative D call TRBD1 (5 bases). The CDR3 extends over 15 amino acids. V was trimmed by 5 bases and J by 6 bases, leaving 17 bases between them. Germline values: CDR1 SNHLY, CDR2 FYNNEI.

A few counts support this clone. DNA for the CDR3: TGCGCCAGCAGCCCGACTAGGAATTCGGGAGGCTACACCTTC. It specifies CASSPTRNSGGYTF. The chain carries TRBV4-1 and TRBJ1-2; D unclear. Per the germline V gene, CDR1 is MGHRA and CDR2 is YSYEKL. The CDR3 is 14 residues long. With 4 bases removed from V and 8 bases from J, the gap between germline ends came to 17 bases.

The J gene is TRBJ2-7, the V gene TRBV24-1, with 10 bases matching TRBD1. V gave up 5 bases and J gave up 1 base; unmatched junction bases: 7. The CDR3 contains 16 residues. Germline V gene lookup returns CDR1 KGHDR and CDR2 SFDVKD. The CDR3 nucleotides are TGTGCCACCAGTGGGGGCCGGGACAGGGGATCCTACGAGCAGTACTTC. It encodes CATSGGRDRGSYEQYF.

The V gene is TRBV23-1, the J gene TRBJ1-5; 7 bases are shared with TRBD1. TRBV23-1 is annotated as an ORF whose role is uncertain. There are 16 residues in the CDR3. V shed 0 bases, J shed 6 bases, and the junction held 8 bases outside the gene matches. The CDR3 loop reads CASSQSQGEHGQPQHF. The CDR3 nucleotides read TGCGCCAGCAGTCAATCGCAGGGGGAGCACGGTCAGCCCCAGCATTTT.

The chain joins TRBV7-9 to TRBJ1-1; D is unclear. The germline V gene has CDR1 SEHNR and CDR2 FQNEAQ (reference sequence). The CDR3 is 15 residues long. Trimming removed 6 bases from V and 1 base from J, with 15 bases in between. Here the CDR3 reads CASREMSLKNTEAFF. The CDR3 DNA follows: TGTGCCAGCAGGGAGATGAGTTTGAAGAACACTGAAGCTTTCTTT. Using reference TRBV7-9 and TRBJ1-1 for the parts outside the CDR3, the full variable domain is DTGVSQNPRHKITKRGQNVTFRCDPISEHNRLYWYRQTLGQGPEFLTYFQNEAQLEKSRLLSDRFSAERPKGSFSTLEIQRTEQGDSAMYLCASREMSLKNTEAFFGQGTRLTVV.

This chain connects TRBV24-1 to TRBJ2-2; 9 positions match TRBD1. The CDR3 contains 16 residues. In germline, CDR1 is KGHDR, CDR2 SFDVKD. J was trimmed by 0 bases and V by 4 bases; bases with no gene match: 2. The DNA of the CDR3 is TGTGCCACCAGTGACGGGGACAGGGCGAACACCGGGGAGCTGTTTTTT. It encodes CATSDGDRANTGELFF.

The rearrangement uses TRBV18 and TRBJ1-2; D is unresolved. The V gene's germline CDR1 is KGHSH and CDR2 LQKENI. V was trimmed by 2 bases and J by 8 bases, leaving 12 bases between them. The CDR3 runs 13 residues. The CDR3 sequence is CASSPDTSRGYTF. The CDR3 DNA sequence: TGTGCCAGCTCACCAGACACCTCCAGAGGCTACACCTTC.

This sequence joins TRBV18 and TRBJ2-5, with a weak D call TRBD1 (6 bases). The CDR3 is made up of 16 amino acids. V was cut by 2 bases and J by 2 bases, with 15 bases left in between. Germline values: CDR1 KGHSH, CDR2 LQKENI. The CDR3 loop is CASSPRTAARQETQYF. The CDR3 DNA is TGTGCCAGCTCACCAAGGACAGCGGCAAGACAAGAGACCCAGTACTTC.

This rearrangement joins TRBV5-5 to TRBJ1-3; TRBD1 matches 9 bases. Germline trimming cut 0 bases from V and 2 bases from J; bases unmatched to any gene: 9. The CDR3 extends over 18 amino acids. Germline V gives CDR1 SGHKS, CDR2 YYEKEE (reference sequence). The CDR3 reads CASSLGPRDRDPGNTIYF. CDR3 in DNA: TGTGCCAGCAGCTTGGGCCCGCGGGACAGGGACCCTGGAAACACCATATATTTT.

CDR3 nucleotides: TGTGCCAGCAGCCAAGTAAGAGGGTCGGATAGAGGAGGCTACACCTTC. Protein product: CASSQVRGSDRGGYTF. V is TRBV4-2 and J is TRBJ1-2; D is undetermined. Germline CDR1 and CDR2: LGHNA and YNFKEQ. Deletions cut 1 base from V and 8 bases from J, with 20 bases between. The CDR3 is 16 residues long.

This chain uses TRBV7-9 with TRBJ2-4; tentatively, D is TRBD1 (6 bases). There are 15 residues in the CDR3. V shed 1 base and J shed 1 base, with 8 bases lying between them. The germline V gene has CDR1 SEHNR and CDR2 FQNEAQ (reference sequence). The CDR3 reads CASSLVTGAKNIQYF. The CDR3 DNA reads TGTGCCAGCAGCTTAGTCACAGGGGCCAAAAACATTCAGTACTTC.

The V gene is TRBV5-1, the J gene TRBJ2-1; D perhaps matches TRBD2 (6 bases). V lost 4 bases and J lost 4, with 15 bases in between. The CDR3 spans 15 residues. Per germline, CDR1 SGHRS and CDR2 YFSETQ. The CDR3 is CASSVTGGLYNEQFF. The CDR3 DNA sequence: TGCGCCAGCAGCGTTACAGGAGGGTTATACAATGAGCAGTTCTTC.

The chain combines TRBV3-1 (or the pseudogene TRBV3-2) with TRBJ2-3; TRBD2 agrees at 11 bases. Germline CDR1 LGHDT, CDR2 YNNKEL (reference sequence). Unmatched junction bases numbered 9, after V lost 6 bases and J lost 1 base. The CDR3 is made up of 17 amino acids. CDR3 DNA: TGTGCCAGCAGTCTTCTACTAGCGGGGGTCCGCACAGATACGCAGTATTTT. Amino acid sequence: CASSLLLAGVRTDTQYF.

The chain has TRBV6-2 or TRBV6-3 and TRBJ1-1; TRBD1 matches 7 bases. After removal of 5 bases from V and 8 bases from J, the junction contained 2 bases not matched to a gene. The CDR3 runs 11 residues. The germline V gene encodes CDR1 MNHEY and CDR2 SVGEGT. The CDR3 region has the DNA TGTGCCAGCAGTAAAGGGGGCGAAGCTTTCTTT. This gives the protein CASSKGGEAFF.

The J gene is TRBJ2-1, the V gene TRBV10-3; TRBD2 might be the D (6 bases). This CDR3 is 13 amino acids long. Germline CDR1 and CDR2: ENHRY and SYGVKD. The V and J ends lost 2 bases and 5 bases respectively, with 7 bases between them. CDR3 nucleotide sequence: TGTGCCATCAGTGAGCCGGGGGACAATGAGCAGTTCTTC. Protein sequence: CAISEPGDNEQFF.